The 13 T cell receptor beta chains below come from one sample, sequenced in a study of Ad26.COV2.S vaccination and SARS-CoV-2 variants. Sequencing used immunoSEQ multiplex PCR; TCRdb keeps in-frame clones, though not all of them. The sample carries 300,000 to 350,000 clones, about 85% recorded once. Noted treatment: around 19 received Ad26.COV2.S at low or high dose, single or two shots; 5 received placebo; per-sample allocation not given. Day 63 following the first vaccine or placebo injection was when the samples were taken. Source: peripheral blood, taken in a trial of Ad26.COV2.S vaccine versus placebo. The source of these receptors is a person between 18 and 65 years old who received the Ad26.COV2.S COVID-19 vaccine or a placebo.

The chain has TRBV9 and TRBJ1-4; perhaps TRBD1 as D (5 bases). V was clipped by 5 bases and J by 15 bases, with 17 bases between them. The CDR3 extends over 12 amino acids. Germline-derived CDR1 and CDR2 are SGDLS and YYNGEE. The CDR3 DNA follows: TGTGCCAGCAGTGAAGCCTCCGGGACCTTGTTTTTT. Protein: CASSEASGTLFF.

The chain employs TRBV28 and TRBJ2-5; D is unresolved. The germline V gene has CDR1 MDHEN and CDR2 SYDVKM. Trimming took off 6 bases at V and 1 base at J, with 12 bases between the two ends. This CDR3 is 14 amino acids long. The CDR3 DNA is TGTGCCAGCAGCCGAAGACGGTTCCAAGAGACCCAGTACTTC. This translates into CASSRRRFQETQYF.

The chain carries TRBV28 and TRBJ1-5; TRBD1 might be the D (6 bases). The CDR3 spans 14 residues. V shed 6 bases and J shed 8 bases, with 17 bases lying between them. Germline V CDR1 and CDR2: MDHEN, SYDVKM. The chain's CDR3 is CASSRGQSRKPQHF. The CDR3 coding sequence is TGTGCCAGCAGCCGAGGACAGAGTCGAAAGCCCCAGCATTTT. Full variable domain (rest looked up from reference TRBV28 and TRBJ1-5): DVKVTQSSRYLVKRTGEKVFLECVQDMDHENMFWYRQDPGLGLRLIYFSYDVKMKEKGDIPEGYSVSREKKERFSLILESASTNQTSMYLCASSRGQSRKPQHFGDGTRLSIL.

The rearrangement links TRBV5-1 to TRBJ1-1; unclear D gene. The V and J ends lost 2 bases and 3 bases respectively, with 11 bases between them. The germline V gene encodes CDR1 SGHRS and CDR2 YFSETQ. The CDR3 has 14 residues. CDR3 in DNA: TGCGCCAGCAGCTTAAAGAGTGTCGACACTGAAGCTTTCTTT. Translating it yields CASSLKSVDTEAFF. The complete variable domain, with remaining parts taken from reference TRBV5-1 and TRBJ1-1, reads KAGVTQTPRYLIKTRGQQVTLSCSPISGHRSVSWYQQTPGQGLQFLFEYFSETQRNKGNFPGRFSGRQFSNSRSEMNVSTLELGDSALYLCASSLKSVDTEAFFGQGTRLTVV.

The rearrangement links TRBV7-6 to TRBJ1-2; tentative D call: TRBD1 (5 bases). V lost 0 bases and J lost 4, with 15 bases in between. The length of the CDR3 is 16 residues. CDR1 and CDR2 from the germline V gene are SGHVS and FNYEAQ. CDR3 DNA sequence: TGTGCCAGCAGCTTAGCCCCGACAGACACTCTCTATGGCTACACCTTC. It encodes CASSLAPTDTLYGYTF.

The chain links TRBV12-2 to TRBJ2-7; TRBD1 is the table's D call, not checked against the DNA. TRBV12-2 is a documented pseudogene. The CDR3 totals 17 residues. The CDR3 loop is CASRLAWAGQGPYEQYF. CDR3 bases: TGTGCAAGTCGCTTAGCTTGGGCGGGACAGGGACCCTACGAGCAGTACTTC.

The chain is built from TRBV4-2 and TRBJ2-3; 9 bases map to TRBD1. CDR1 and CDR2 from the germline V gene are LGHNA and YNFKEQ. The length of the CDR3 is 16 residues. J was trimmed by 6 bases and V by 4 bases; bases with no gene match: 11. In DNA, the CDR3 is TGTGCCAGCAGCCCGGAAGAAGGACAGGGGTTTGATACGCAGTATTTT. Its protein is CASSPEEGQGFDTQYF.

This chain connects TRBV3-1 (or the pseudogene TRBV3-2) to TRBJ1-6, with D possibly matching TRBD1 (5 bases). CDR1 is LGHDT and CDR2 is YNNKEL in the germline V gene (reference sequence). There are 15 residues in the CDR3. The V and J ends lost 4 bases and 10 bases respectively, with 17 bases between them. The CDR3 reads CASSPHWGIRSPLHF. The CDR3 DNA reads TGTGCCAGCAGCCCTCATTGGGGGATCAGGTCACCCCTCCACTTT.

This clone was observed a single time. The V and J genes are TRBV28 and TRBJ1-1, with D hard to call. From germline, CDR1 is MDHEN and CDR2 SYDVKM. Trimming took 9 bases from V and 4 from J, leaving 15 bases between them. The CDR3 loop spans 13 amino acids. CDR3 coding DNA: TGTGCCAGTCGGGAGGGTACCTTCACTGAAGCTTTCTTT. Translated: CASREGTFTEAFF.

This chain links TRBV28 with TRBJ1-4; 7 bases fit TRBD1. The V segment lost 1 base and the J segment 8 bases; nucleotides outside the gene matches: 4. This CDR3 is 14 amino acids long. The germline CDR1 and CDR2 sequences are MDHEN and SYDVKM. The CDR3 sequence: CASSLYRGGEKLFF. CDR3 coding DNA: TGTGCCAGCAGTTTATACAGGGGTGGAGAAAAACTGTTTTTT.

The V call is TRBV4-1, the J call TRBJ1-5; possibly TRBD1 for D (5 bases). Germline values: CDR1 MGHRA, CDR2 YSYEKL. Trimming stripped 3 bases from V and 7 bases from J, with 13 bases between. The CDR3 spans 14 residues. CDR3 nucleotides: TGCGCCAGCAGCCACGGACGAGGGGACCAGCCCCAGCATTTT. Its translation is CASSHGRGDQPQHF.

This clone was seen once. The chain recombines TRBV6-2 or TRBV6-3 with TRBJ1-5; the D gene is possibly TRBD1 (5 bases). The CDR3 length is 15 residues. The germline V and J ends were trimmed by 0 bases and 3 bases, with 9 bases remaining between them. Germline lookup yields CDR1 MNHEY and CDR2 SVGEGT. The CDR3 reads CASSYSRGINQPQHF. CDR3 DNA: TGTGCCAGCAGTTACTCGCGGGGGATCAATCAGCCCCAGCATTTT.

V usage is TRBV5-1 and J usage is TRBJ2-5; a weak D match, TRBD2 (5 bases). Per germline, CDR1 SGHRS and CDR2 YFSETQ. The V gene lost 1 base and the J gene lost 4 bases, with 11 bases spanning the gap. The length of the CDR3 is 14 residues. The CDR3 is CASSLSRGRETQYF. The CDR3 nucleotides read TGCGCCAGCAGCTTGTCTCGGGGAAGAGAGACCCAGTACTTC.